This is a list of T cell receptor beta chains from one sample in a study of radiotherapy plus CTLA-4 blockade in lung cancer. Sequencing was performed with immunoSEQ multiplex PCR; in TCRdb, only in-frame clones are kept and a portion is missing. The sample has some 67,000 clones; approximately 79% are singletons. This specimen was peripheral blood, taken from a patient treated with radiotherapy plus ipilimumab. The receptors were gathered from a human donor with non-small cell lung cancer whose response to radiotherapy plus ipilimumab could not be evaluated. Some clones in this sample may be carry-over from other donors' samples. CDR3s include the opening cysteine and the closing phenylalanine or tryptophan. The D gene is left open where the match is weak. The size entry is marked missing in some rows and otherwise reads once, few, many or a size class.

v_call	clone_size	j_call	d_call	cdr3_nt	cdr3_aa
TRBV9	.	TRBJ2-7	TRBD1	TGTGCCAGCAGCGCGACAGGGACGTCCTACGAGCAGTACTTC	CASSATGTSYEQYF
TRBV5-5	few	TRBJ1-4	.	TGTGCCAGCAGCCCGCGGACAGATAATGAAAAACTGTTTTTT	CASSPRTDNEKLFF
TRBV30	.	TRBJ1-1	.	TGTGCCTGGAGGGGCGGGGAACCCGGACGGTACACTGAAGCTTTCTTT	CAWRGGEPGRYTEAFF
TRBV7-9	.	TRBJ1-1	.	TGTGCCAGCAGCTTCGGGAACACTGAAGCTTTCTTT	CASSFGNTEAFF
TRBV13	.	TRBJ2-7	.	TGTGCCAGCAGCTCGCAGGTCTTGAGGGACGAGCAGTACTTC	CASSSQVLRDEQYF
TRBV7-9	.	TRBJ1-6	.	TGTGCCAGCAACAGACCGGGGATAGATTCACCCCTCCACTTT	CASNRPGIDSPLHF
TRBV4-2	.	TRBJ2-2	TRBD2	TGTGCCAGCAGTCCTTTCGGGACTAGCGGGGGGCCTAACACCGGGGAGCTGTTTTTT	CASSPFGTSGGPNTGELFF
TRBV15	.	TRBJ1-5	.	TGTGCCACCTCTAGTGGAAATCAGCCCCAGCATTTT	CATSSGNQPQHF
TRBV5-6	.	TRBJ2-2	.	TGTGCCAGCACCCAGAGAGGACTTCCCTTGGTCGGGGAGCTGTTTTTT	CASTQRGLPLVGELFF
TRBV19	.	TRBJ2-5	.	TGTGCCAGTAGTACCGTGGCAGAAGAGACCCAGTACTTC	CASSTVAEETQYF
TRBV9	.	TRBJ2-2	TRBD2	TGTGCCAGCAGCGTAAGGTCGGTCGGGGGGGTCACCGGGGAGCTGTTTTTT	CASSVRSVGGVTGELFF
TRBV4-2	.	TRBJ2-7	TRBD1	TGTGCCAGCAGCCAAGAAGGAGGGGCCGGGACAGGCGGCTACGAGCAGTACTTC	CASSQEGGAGTGGYEQYF
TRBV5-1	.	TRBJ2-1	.	TGCGCCAGCAGCTTCCCAGGCTCATATGATGAGCAGTTCTTC	CASSFPGSYDEQFF
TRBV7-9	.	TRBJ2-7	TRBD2	TGTGCCAGCAGCTTGAGCGGACTAGCAGGCGAGCAGTACTTC	CASSLSGLAGEQYF
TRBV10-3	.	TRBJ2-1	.	TGTGCCATCAGTGAGTCACTGGGGCGCCGGGATGAGCAGTTCTTC	CAISESLGRRDEQFF
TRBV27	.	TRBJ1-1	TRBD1	TGTGCCAGCAGTTTATTAAATCATCGGACAGGGGGCGAACTGGGCACTGAAGCTTTCTTT	CASSLLNHRTGGELGTEAFF
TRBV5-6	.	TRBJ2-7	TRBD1	TGTGCCAGCAGCCGGGGGGGGACAGGGGGCATTGGTATCCCCTACGAGCAGTACTTC	CASSRGGTGGIGIPYEQYF
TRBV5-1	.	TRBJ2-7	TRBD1	TGCGCCAGCAGCTGGCAGGGGGACTACGAGCAGTACTTC	CASSWQGDYEQYF
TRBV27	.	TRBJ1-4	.	TGTGCCAGCAGTTTAATCGGGGGTGGAGGAAAACTGTTTTTT	CASSLIGGGGKLFF
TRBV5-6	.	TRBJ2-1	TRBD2	TGTGCCAGCAGCTTGGCCGGGGCGGGGGTCGGTGAGCAGTTCTTC	CASSLAGAGVGEQFF
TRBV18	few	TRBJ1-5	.	TGTGCCAGCTCATTACAGGGTAATCAGCCCCAGCATTTT	CASSLQGNQPQHF
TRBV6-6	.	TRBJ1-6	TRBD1	TGTGCCAGCAGTTACTCCTCACCACGACAGGGGTCACCCCTCCACTTT	CASSYSSPRQGSPLHF
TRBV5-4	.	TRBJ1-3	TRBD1	TGTGCCAGCAGCTTGGGGGGACAGGGGGCTGGAAACACCATATATTTT	CASSLGGQGAGNTIYF
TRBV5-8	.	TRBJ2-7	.	TGTGCCAGCAGCTTGGCACAGGGTCTTGTTAACGAGCAGTACTTC	CASSLAQGLVNEQYF
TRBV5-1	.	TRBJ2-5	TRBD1	TGCGCCAGCAGCTTGGCCACAGGGGTAGAGACCCAGTACTTC	CASSLATGVETQYF
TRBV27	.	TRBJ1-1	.	TGTGCCAGCAGTTTAGCAGGGAACACTGAAGCTTTCTTT	CASSLAGNTEAFF
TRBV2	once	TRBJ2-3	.	TGTGCCAGCAGGGCAGGGAATACGCAGTATTTT	CASRAGNTQYF
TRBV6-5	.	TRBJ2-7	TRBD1	TGTGCCAGCAGTGACAGGGGATCCTCCTACGAGCAGTACTTC	CASSDRGSSYEQYF